The text below deals with one T cell receptor beta chain. Antigen specificity is unknown. This may be a read error: a much more frequent sequence differs by one nucleotide. Using RNA transcripts as the source, TCR beta CDR3 regions were amplified. First-round RT-PCR of the TCR CDR3 relied on the HTBI primer set. Each CDR3 protein is one row after TCRdb ran MiXCR on the multiplex PCR reads. The table records some 370,000 distinct CDR3 sequences, 11% to 15% of them present only once. This sample stems from a study of T cells in Graves' hyperthyroidism and ophthalmopathy. Study-level results: Ophthalmopathy, as predicted by the model, came a median roughly 6.8 months after the prediction.

Germline-derived CDR1 and CDR2 are SQVTM and ANQGSEA. The length of the CDR3 is 15 residues. Sequencing was carried out using blood. V usage is TRBV29-1 and J usage is TRBJ2-5; 7 nucleotides agree with TRBD2. This receptor was taken from a man aged 50-60 years with Graves' ophthalmopathy. The CDR3 is CSVERGEGHQESQYF. For the CDR3, the DNA is TGCAGCGTTGAAAGAGGGGAGGGTCACCAAGAGAGCCAGTACTTC. The full variable domain, rest sourced from reference TRBV29-1 and TRBJ2-5, is SAVISQKPSRDICQRGTSLTIQCQVDSQVTMMFWYRQQPGQSLTLIATANQGSEATYESGFVIDKFPISRPNLTFSTLTVSNMSPEDSSIYLCSVERGEGHQESQYFGPGTRLLVL.